One and the same sample provided the 27 T cell receptor beta chains below, sequenced in a study of monozygotic twins with inflammatory bowel disease. Each CDR3 protein gets one entry in TCRdb, which reprocessed the 5' RACE reads and gives no DNA. In total, the table holds 330,000 or so distinct CDR3 sequences. Material for sequencing was blood. The receptors derive from a human donor with ulcerative colitis or Crohn's disease, or a healthy co-twin of an affected twin (not recorded which).

The chain is built from TRBV20-1 and TRBJ2-1; TCRdb reports TRBD2, a call that lacks DNA to check it against. This CDR3 is 18 amino acids long. The germline V gene has CDR1 DFQATT and CDR2 SNEGSKA (reference sequence). CDR3 sequence: CSAKDLSGSAASYNEQFF.

The genes are TRBV29-1 and TRBJ2-7; TCRdb returns TRBD1, unconfirmable since there is no DNA. The germline V gene encodes CDR1 SQVTM and CDR2 ANQGSEA. CDR3 length equals 13 residues. The CDR3 is CSVISGDGGEQYF.

This chain links TRBV5-6 with TRBJ1-1; lacking DNA, the TRBD1 call made by TCRdb goes unchecked. CDR3 size: 15 residues. Per germline, CDR1 SGHDT and CDR2 YYEEEE. CDR3 in amino acids: CASSRDRGQGAKAFF.

The V gene is TRBV5-1, the J gene TRBJ2-6; TCRdb outputs TRBD1, but without DNA this stays unchecked. Germline CDR1 reads SGHRS; CDR2 reads YFSETQ. The CDR3 spans 16 residues. The CDR3 reads CASGREHISGANVLTF.

The rearrangement joins TRBV6-1 to TRBJ1-1; no DNA is available, so the TRBD1 call from TCRdb remains unchecked. The CDR3 loop spans 15 amino acids. The V gene's germline CDR1 is MNHNS and CDR2 SASEGT. The CDR3: CASIPPGGSGTEAFF.

This rearrangement joins TRBV4-3 to TRBJ2-3; TCRdb's D call of TRBD1 is untestable without DNA. Per germline, CDR1 LGHNA and CDR2 YSLEER. CDR3 length: 16 amino acids. CDR3 in amino acids: CASSHSGTGRADTQYF.

The chain carries TRBV25-1 and TRBJ1-2. Germline V lookup: CDR1 MGHDK, CDR2 SYGVNS. The CDR3 sequence is 12 residues long. CDR3: CASSEPAGGYTF.

This chain joins TRBV12-3 or TRBV12-4 and TRBJ2-2; TCRdb's assignment of TRBD1 cannot be checked, as there is no DNA. The CDR3 runs to 15 residues. The CDR3 loop reads CASSLSGSNTGELFF.

The chain links TRBV2 to TRBJ1-4; the D gene TCRdb calls, TRBD1, cannot be checked with no DNA. The V gene's germline CDR1 is SNHLY and CDR2 FYNNEI. The CDR3 runs to 15 residues. The CDR3 sequence: CASSYGQGRNEKLFF.

The V and J genes are TRBV7-9 and TRBJ1-1; the TCRdb D gene call, TRBD1, has no DNA to confirm it. CDR1 SEHNR and CDR2 FQNEAQ come from the germline V gene (reference sequence). The CDR3 is 14 amino acids. CDR3: CASSLGQRNTEAFF.

The chain links TRBV21-1 to TRBJ2-7. TRBV21-1 is deemed a pseudogene. The CDR3 sequence is 15 residues long. The chain's CDR3 is CASSKKGNRTHEQYF.

The chain carries TRBV5-1 and TRBJ2-1; there is no DNA to check the TCRdb D call of TRBD2. This CDR3 is built from 14 residues. CDR1 SGHRS and CDR2 YFSETQ come from the germline V gene. CDR3 sequence: CASSGASGGNEQFF.

The CDR3 loop is CASSQKYGQTITSGNTIYF. V gene TRBV3-1 combines with J gene TRBJ1-3; there is no DNA to check the TCRdb D call of TRBD1. In germline, CDR1 is LGHDT, CDR2 YNNKEL (reference sequence). This CDR3 is 19 amino acids long.

The genes are TRBV6-5 and TRBJ2-7. From germline, CDR1 is MNHEY and CDR2 SVGAGI. The CDR3 sequence is 13 residues long. CDR3 loop: CASSPADGYEQYF.

The chain has TRBV7-2 and TRBJ2-1; the TCRdb call, TRBD2, lacks DNA for checking. CDR3 size: 16 residues. CDR1 SGHTA and CDR2 FQGNSA come from the germline V gene. Here the CDR3 reads CASSHASPSSSHEQFF.

The chain combines TRBV12-3 or TRBV12-4 with TRBJ2-1; TCRdb's D gene call, TRBD1, goes unchecked for lack of DNA. This CDR3 is built from 14 residues. This CDR3 reads CASSSGPDRPEQFF.

J is TRBJ2-7 and V is TRBV20-1. The CDR3 has 12 residues. Per the germline V gene, CDR1 is DFQATT and CDR2 is SNEGSKA (reference sequence). The CDR3 is CSARGLTYEQYF.

The rearrangement links TRBV6-2 or TRBV6-3 to TRBJ1-1. The CDR3 is 12 residues long. Germline loops: CDR1 MNHEY, CDR2 SVGEGT. This CDR3 reads CASSYRRTEAFF.

V gene TRBV28 combines with J gene TRBJ2-1; the D call from TCRdb, TRBD1, cannot be confirmed without DNA. This CDR3 is 13 amino acids long. Germline V gene data show CDR1 as MDHEN and CDR2 as SYDVKM. The CDR3 reads CASRTPYSNEQFF.

The gene calls are TRBV5-1 and TRBJ1-6; with no DNA, the TCRdb D assignment of TRBD1 cannot be verified. This CDR3 comprises 15 residues. Germline-derived CDR1 and CDR2 are SGHRS and YFSETQ. The CDR3 reads CASSLEGGLISPLHF.

This chain uses TRBV6-6 with TRBJ1-5. The CDR3 is made up of 14 amino acids. Germline loops: CDR1 MNHNY, CDR2 SVGAGI (reference sequence). The CDR3 is CASGGDGFNQPQHF.

This sequence joins TRBV5-1 and TRBJ2-3; no DNA is available, so the TRBD1 call from TCRdb remains unchecked. The germline V gene encodes CDR1 SGHRS and CDR2 YFSETQ. This CDR3 has 16 amino acids. This CDR3 is CASSQGAGDHTDTQYF. The full variable domain, with the rest looked up from reference TRBV5-1 and TRBJ2-3, is KAGVTQTPRYLIKTRGQQVTLSCSPISGHRSVSWYQQTPGQGLQFLFEYFSETQRNKGNFPGRFSGRQFSNSRSEMNVSTLELGDSALYLCASSQGAGDHTDTQYFGPGTRLTVL.

The rearrangement uses TRBV3-1 and TRBJ2-7. CDR1 is LGHDT and CDR2 is YNNKEL in the germline V gene (reference sequence). This CDR3 spans 12 amino acids. The CDR3 loop reads CASSQGAYEQYF.

This chain's CDR3 is CASSLEGFYNEQFF. V usage is TRBV7-2 and J usage is TRBJ2-1. The CDR3 runs to 14 residues. Germline-derived CDR1 and CDR2 are SGHTA and FQGNSA.

The chain couples TRBV27 to TRBJ2-1; checking the TCRdb D call of TRBD1 is not possible without DNA. CDR3 length: 17 residues. Per the germline V gene, CDR1 is MNHEY and CDR2 is SMNVEV (reference sequence). The CDR3 here is CATFGTTVQSSYNEQFF.

This chain links TRBV28 with TRBJ1-2; absent DNA, TCRdb's TRBD1 call cannot be checked. The CDR3 consists of 13 residues. Germline CDR1 reads MDHEN; CDR2 reads SYDVKM. CDR3 protein: CASKTGTVYGYTF.

J is TRBJ2-1 and V is TRBV6-2 or TRBV6-3; lacking DNA, the TRBD1 call made by TCRdb goes unchecked. This CDR3 spans 14 amino acids. Germline assignment: CDR1 MNHEY and CDR2 SVGEGT. This CDR3 reads CASKLQGAGNEQFF.